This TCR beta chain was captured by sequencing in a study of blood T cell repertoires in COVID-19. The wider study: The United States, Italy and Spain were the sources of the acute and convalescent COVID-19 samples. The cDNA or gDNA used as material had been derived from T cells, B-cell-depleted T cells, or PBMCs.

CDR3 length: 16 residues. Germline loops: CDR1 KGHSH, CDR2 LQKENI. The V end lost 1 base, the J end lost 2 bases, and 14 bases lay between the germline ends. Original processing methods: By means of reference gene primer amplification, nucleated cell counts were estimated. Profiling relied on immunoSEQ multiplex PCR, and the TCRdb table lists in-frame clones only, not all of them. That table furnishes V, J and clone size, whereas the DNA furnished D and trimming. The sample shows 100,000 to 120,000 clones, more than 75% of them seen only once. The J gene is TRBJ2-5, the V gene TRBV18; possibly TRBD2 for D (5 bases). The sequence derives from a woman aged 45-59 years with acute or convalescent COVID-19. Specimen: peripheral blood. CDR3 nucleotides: TGTGCCAGCTCACCACGACTGGACTTAGATCAAGAGACCCAGTACTTC. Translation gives CASSPRLDLDQETQYF.